The rows below give T cell receptor beta chains drawn from one sample of a study of T-cell memory formation after mild COVID-19. TCRdb processed the 5' RACE reads anew with MiXCR; each CDR3 protein has one entry. The table has 470,000 or so distinct CDR3 sequences, approximately 18% seen once. The material sequenced was PBMCs or a T cell subset sorted from them (not recorded which). The receptors here all came from a man aged 18 to 30 who had mild COVID-19 (a few samples of this study predate the infection). Cell type and time point are not known. Each CDR3 is given with its conserved first and last residue. Fields, in order: J gene, clone size, V gene, D gene, CDR3 DNA, CDR3 protein. The D gene is left open where the match is weak. Part of the rows lack a size; the others show once, few, many or a class for expanded clones.

TRBJ2-2,-,TRBV2,TRBD2,TGTGCCAGTACCAGGACTAGCGGGACCGGGGAGCTGTTTTTT,CASTRTSGTGELFF
TRBJ1-2,-,TRBV12-5,TRBD1,TGTGCTAGTGCCCTCCGGACGGGACAGACTAACTATGGCTACACCTTC,CASALRTGQTNYGYTF
TRBJ2-5,many,TRBV4-2,TRBD2,TGTGCCAGCAGCCCGGCTAGCGGGGGGCAAGAGACCCAGTACTTC,CASSPASGGQETQYF
TRBJ2-3,few,TRBV29-1,TRBD1,TGCAGCGTGTCGGGACAGGGAGTCACAGATACGCAGTATTTT,CSVSGQGVTDTQYF
TRBJ2-1,few,TRBV9,-,TGTGCCAGCAGCCCCGGGGGCCAGCCTAACAATGAGCAGTTCTTC,CASSPGGQPNNEQFF
TRBJ1-1,-,TRBV20-1,-,TGCAGTGCTAGCAAAAGTAACACTGAAGCTTTCTTT,CSASKSNTEAFF
TRBJ2-5,few,TRBV11-2,TRBD1,TGTGCCAGCAGTTCACCGGGACAGACCCAAGAGACCCAGTACTTC,CASSSPGQTQETQYF
TRBJ1-2,-,TRBV20-1,-,TGCAGTGCTAGAGATAGAAATGGCTACACCTTC,CSARDRNGYTF
TRBJ2-1,-,TRBV28,-,TGTGCCAGCAGACCCGGAGGGGGGGGATGGAGTGAGCAGTTCTTC,CASRPGGGGWSEQFF
TRBJ2-1,few,TRBV2,TRBD2,TGTGCCAGCAGGGATGCTAGCGGGCTCTCCTACAATGAGCAGTTCTTC,CASRDASGLSYNEQFF
TRBJ1-1,few,TRBV28,-,TGTGCCAGCAGCCCGCTTTTTGCGAGAACTGAAGCTTTCTTT,CASSPLFARTEAFF
TRBJ2-5,many,TRBV3-1,-,TGTGCCAGCAGCCCGAGGGGGGAGACCCAGTACTTC,CASSPRGETQYF
TRBJ1-1,few,TRBV5-1,-,TGCGCCAGCAGCTCAAGGGCCGGCGGAGGTGCTGAAGCTTTCTTT,CASSSRAGGGAEAFF
TRBJ2-3,-,TRBV4-1,TRBD2,TGCGCCAGCAGACCCATAGCGGGGGGATTCACAGATACGCAGTATTTT,CASRPIAGGFTDTQYF
TRBJ2-7,-,TRBV27,-,TGTGCCAGCAGTTTCTCGGGGCGCGAGCAGTACTTC,CASSFSGREQYF
TRBJ1-4,few,TRBV11-2,-,TGTGCCAGCAGCTTAGATCAACAGATCCCACTGTTTTTT,CASSLDQQIPLFF
TRBJ1-5,few,TRBV18,TRBD1,TGTGCCAGCTCACCCCCGGGACAGGGGGCGGGGGGCAATCAGCCCCAGCATTTT,CASSPPGQGAGGNQPQHF
TRBJ2-5,-,TRBV20-1,-,TGCAGTGGTCCCATAGGGGAGACCCAGTACTTC,CSGPIGETQYF
TRBJ1-2,-,TRBV7-3,TRBD1,TGTGCCAGCAGCCTAGGACAGGGGCTGGGCTATGGCTACACCTTC,CASSLGQGLGYGYTF
TRBJ1-2,-,TRBV5-4,-,TGTGCCAGCAGCCCGAATAACTATGGCTACACCTTC,CASSPNNYGYTF
TRBJ1-1,few,TRBV5-1,-,TGCGCCAGCAGCTTGGAAGTGGAAACTGAAGCTTTCTTT,CASSLEVETEAFF
TRBJ2-4,few,TRBV27,-,TGTGCCAGCAGCCAACAAGGGCAAGCGGGTGTTCAGTACTTC,CASSQQGQAGVQYF
TRBJ1-1,many,TRBV5-1,-,TGCGCCAGCAGCACCGACAGAGTGAACACTGAAGCTTTCTTT,CASSTDRVNTEAFF
TRBJ2-2,-,TRBV18,-,TGTGCCAGCTCACCACGGGGACTCAGTAAAGTGGCCGGGGAGCTGTTTTTT,CASSPRGLSKVAGELFF
TRBJ2-5,-,TRBV15,TRBD1,TGTGCCACCAGCAAGGGGGCAGAAGAGACCCAGTACTTC,CATSKGAEETQYF
TRBJ2-5,-,TRBV12-3/TRBV12-4,-,TGTGCCAGCAGTTTAGCGCTGGGACCCACGGGGGAGACACAGTACTTC,CASSLALGPTGETQYF
TRBJ2-4,few,TRBV4-3,-,TGCGCCAGCAGCCAAGAACCTGGAGGGCCGCCGGAAAACATTCAGTACTTC,CASSQEPGGPPENIQYF
TRBJ2-1,few,TRBV4-3,TRBD2,TGCGCCAGCAGCCAAGGATTCGGGGGGGCCATTTGGAATGAGCAGTTCTTC,CASSQGFGGAIWNEQFF
TRBJ2-3,-,TRBV6-2/TRBV6-3,-,TGTGCCAGCATTTACGGGGAGGCCGGACGGGCAGATACGCAGTATTTT,CASIYGEAGRADTQYF
TRBJ1-2,few,TRBV20-1,-,TGCAGTGCGCCCCCCGGACAGCTTTCAGATGGCTACACCTTC,CSAPPGQLSDGYTF
TRBJ1-5,-,TRBV9,-,TGTGCCAGCAGCCCCCTTTTGGTCAATAGCAATCAGCCCCAGCATTTT,CASSPLLVNSNQPQHF
TRBJ1-4,-,TRBV19,-,TGTGCCAGTAGTATCTTTGCTGGAGAGAGGGAAAAACTGTTTTTT,CASSIFAGEREKLFF
TRBJ2-3,few,TRBV11-2,-,TGTGCCAGCAGCTTCGGCAGCCGCACAGATACGCAGTATTTT,CASSFGSRTDTQYF
TRBJ1-1,-,TRBV9,-,TGTGCCAGCAGCCCAAATACAGGGCCCACTGAAGCTTTCTTT,CASSPNTGPTEAFF
TRBJ2-1,-,TRBV12-3/TRBV12-4,TRBD1,TGTGCCAGCAGTCCGACTCGGACAGGGGGCCACAATGAGCAGTTCTTC,CASSPTRTGGHNEQFF
TRBJ1-6,few,TRBV4-3,-,TGCGCCAGCAGCCAAGACCGGGACACAACGACACCCCTCCACTTT,CASSQDRDTTTPLHF
TRBJ2-2,-,TRBV20-1,-,TGCAGTGCTAGAGCGACTGACACCGGGGAGCTGTTTTTT,CSARATDTGELFF
TRBJ2-3,few,TRBV20-1,-,TGCAGTGCCCCGACTAACACAGATACGCAGTATTTT,CSAPTNTDTQYF
TRBJ2-2,-,TRBV5-1,-,TGCGCCAGCAGCTTGGTTCCGGGATCGGACACCGGGGAGCTGTTTTTT,CASSLVPGSDTGELFF
TRBJ1-5,-,TRBV7-2,-,TGTGCCAGCAGCACACAGGAACATCAGCCCCAGCATTTT,CASSTQEHQPQHF
TRBJ2-3,many,TRBV7-2,-,TGTGCCAGCAGCTTCCGGGTTAGCACAGATACGCAGTATTTT,CASSFRVSTDTQYF
TRBJ2-7,-,TRBV30,-,TGTGCCTGGAGACAGGGCGACGAGCAGTACTTC,CAWRQGDEQYF
TRBJ1-1,-,TRBV6-6,TRBD1,TGTGCCAGCAGGAAACGAGGACAGGAGAACACTGAAGCTTTCTTT,CASRKRGQENTEAFF